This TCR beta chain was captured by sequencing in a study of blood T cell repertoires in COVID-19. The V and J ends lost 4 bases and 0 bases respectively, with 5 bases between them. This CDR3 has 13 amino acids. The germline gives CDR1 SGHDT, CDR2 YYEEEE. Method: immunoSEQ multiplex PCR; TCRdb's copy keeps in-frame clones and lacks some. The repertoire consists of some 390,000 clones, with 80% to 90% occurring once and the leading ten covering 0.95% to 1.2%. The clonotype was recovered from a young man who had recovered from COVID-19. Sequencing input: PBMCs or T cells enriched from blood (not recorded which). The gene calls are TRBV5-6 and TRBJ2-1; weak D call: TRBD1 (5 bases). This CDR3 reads CASSDSSYNEQFF. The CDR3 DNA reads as TGTGCCAGCAGCGACAGCTCCTACAATGAGCAGTTCTTC.